Listed below are T cell receptor beta chains from one sample, sequenced in a study of T cell repertoires in cytomegalovirus infection. TCRdb reanalysed the reads using MiXCR and keeps one entry per CDR3 protein. The table records hundreds of thousands of distinct CDR3 sequences, more than 40% of them present only once. These receptors' targets are unknown. Sequenced material: cultured PBMCs, taken from culture after CMV antigen stimulation. The source of these receptors is a human donor in good health (CMV status not recorded). Some clones in this sample may be carry-over from other donors' samples. Both conserved end residues are part of each CDR3. D genes are given only for firm matches. Expanded clones are given a class, and other clones once, few, many or no size at all.

clone size	V gene	J gene	D gene	CDR3 protein	CDR3 DNA
.	TRBV15	TRBJ2-7	.	CATSRDHGGYEQYF	TGTGCCACCAGCAGAGATCATGGCGGGTACGAGCAGTACTTC
few	TRBV5-1	TRBJ2-5	TRBD2	CASSRAGGRGYQETQYF	TGCGCCAGCAGCAGAGCGGGAGGGAGAGGGTACCAAGAGACCCAGTACTTC
.	TRBV2	TRBJ2-7	TRBD1	CASRRIQGSSYEQYF	TGTGCCAGCCGAAGAATACAGGGGAGCTCCTACGAGCAGTACTTC
.	TRBV7-9	TRBJ1-1	.	CASSWSTGSMNTEAFF	TGTGCCAGCAGCTGGAGTACAGGGAGTATGAACACTGAAGCTTTCTTT
many	TRBV27	TRBJ1-1	.	CASSLSRNTEAFF	TGTGCCAGCAGCTTATCCAGGAACACTGAAGCTTTCTTT
.	TRBV19	TRBJ2-5	.	CARPWGTGETQYF	TGTGCCCGTCCCTGGGGAACCGGGGAGACCCAGTACTTC
.	TRBV7-9	TRBJ2-5	TRBD2	CASIDLAGVGETQYF	TGTGCCAGCATCGACCTAGCGGGAGTTGGAGAGACCCAGTACTTC
.	TRBV25-1	TRBJ2-1	TRBD2	CASSEGGSGRAFYNEQFF	TGTGCCAGCAGTGAAGGGGGTAGCGGGAGGGCCTTCTACAATGAGCAGTTCTTC
.	TRBV2	TRBJ2-7	TRBD2	CASSDLPGLASYEQYF	TGTGCCAGCAGTGACTTACCGGGACTAGCGTCCTACGAGCAGTACTTC
.	TRBV11-3	TRBJ2-3	TRBD2	CAASGGTDTQYF	TGTGCCGCTAGCGGGGGCACAGATACGCAGTATTTT
.	TRBV28	TRBJ2-3	.	CASSYFRLRDSTDTQYF	TGTGCCAGCAGCTATTTCAGGTTAAGGGATTCCACAGATACGCAGTATTTT
many	TRBV7-6	TRBJ2-3	.	CASSLRGWTETDTQYF	TGTGCCAGCAGCTTACGGGGCTGGACGGAGACAGATACGCAGTATTTT
.	TRBV6-2/TRBV6-3	TRBJ1-6	TRBD1	CASSLPGQDGSPLHF	TGTGCCAGCAGTCTCCCGGGACAGGATGGTTCACCCCTCCACTTT
.	TRBV12-3/TRBV12-4	TRBJ2-5	.	CASSLTGPETQYF	TGTGCCAGCAGTCTCACAGGGCCGGAGACCCAGTACTTC
.	TRBV19	TRBJ1-5	.	CASPGISNQPQHF	TGTGCCAGTCCGGGTATAAGCAATCAGCCCCAGCATTTT
.	TRBV12-5	TRBJ1-5	.	CASLDRSNQPQHF	TGTGCTAGTCTCGACAGAAGCAATCAGCCCCAGCATTTT
.	TRBV7-2	TRBJ2-3	TRBD2	CASSFPSAGAGGTQYF	TGTGCCAGCAGCTTTCCTTCAGCGGGAGCGGGAGGTACGCAGTATTTT
few	TRBV7-2	TRBJ1-3	TRBD1	CASSQDRAGNTIYF	TGTGCCAGCAGCCAAGACAGGGCCGGAAACACCATATATTTT
.	TRBV12-5	TRBJ1-5	.	CASGPSRQGLKDQPQHF	TGTGCTAGTGGACCGTCGCGCCAGGGCCTTAAGGATCAGCCCCAGCATTTT
.	TRBV11-2	TRBJ1-4	.	CASSRNIPSIGSREKLFF	TGTGCCAGCAGCCGAAATATACCCTCGATTGGATCCAGGGAAAAACTGTTTTTT
many	TRBV7-2	TRBJ2-3	.	CASSSRGTDTQYF	TGTGCCAGCAGCTCCAGGGGCACAGATACGCAGTATTTT
.	TRBV12-3/TRBV12-4	TRBJ2-3	.	CASSPLGLGTDTQYF	TGTGCCAGCAGTCCCTTGGGCCTCGGCACAGATACGCAGTATTTT
.	TRBV4-1	TRBJ1-3	.	CASSTPEGLGNTIYF	TGCGCCAGCAGCACCCCAGAGGGGCTTGGAAACACCATATATTTT
.	TRBV6-8	TRBJ1-1	.	CASSRGPTEAFF	TGTGCCAGCAGCAGGGGACCCACTGAAGCTTTCTTT
.	TRBV12-3/TRBV12-4	TRBJ2-3	.	CASTFGPGTQYF	TGTGCCAGCACCTTCGGACCAGGTACGCAGTATTTT
once	TRBV20-1	TRBJ1-6	.	CSAREDSDSPLHF	TGCAGTGCTAGAGAGGACAGCGATTCACCCCTCCACTTT
few	TRBV7-2	TRBJ2-4	TRBD2	CASSLVPSGIDIQYF	TGTGCCAGCAGCTTAGTACCTAGCGGAATAGACATTCAGTACTTC
.	TRBV7-2	TRBJ1-4	TRBD1	CASSRTGTGVFGNEKLFF	TGTGCCAGCAGTCGTACCGGGACAGGGGTTTTTGGTAATGAAAAACTGTTTTTT
.	TRBV5-6	TRBJ2-3	.	CASSFLDSTDTQYF	TGTGCCAGCAGCTTCCTGGACAGCACAGATACGCAGTATTTT
few	TRBV6-5	TRBJ1-6	TRBD1	CASSGQGTSVLHF	TGTGCCAGCAGCGGACAGGGAACCTCGGTCCTCCACTTT
few	TRBV12-5	TRBJ2-3	.	CASGLVQDYDPGYVTDTQYF	TGTGCTAGTGGTTTGGTACAGGACTACGACCCCGGATATGTCACAGATACGCAGTATTTT
.	TRBV12-3/TRBV12-4	TRBJ2-5	.	CASSPKWGQETQYF	TGTGCCAGCAGTCCGAAATGGGGACAAGAGACCCAGTACTTC
.	TRBV6-2/TRBV6-3	TRBJ2-3	.	CASIKTSSPDTQYF	TGTGCCAGCATCAAAACCTCCAGCCCAGATACGCAGTATTTT
.	TRBV12-3/TRBV12-4	TRBJ2-5	.	CASSIPPEEETQYF	TGTGCCAGCAGTATCCCCCCAGAAGAAGAGACCCAGTACTTC
.	TRBV5-1	TRBJ2-5	.	CASGRGGAMETQYF	TGCGCCAGCGGCAGAGGTGGGGCGATGGAGACCCAGTACTTC
.	TRBV30	TRBJ2-1	TRBD2	CAWSSGRANEQFF	TGTGCCTGGAGTAGCGGGAGGGCCAATGAGCAGTTCTTC
.	TRBV7-9	TRBJ2-5	TRBD2	CASLAGEGETQYF	TGTGCCAGCCTAGCGGGAGAAGGAGAGACCCAGTACTTC
.	TRBV5-6	TRBJ2-5	.	CASSVGRQETQYF	TGTGCCAGCAGCGTGGGACGGCAAGAGACCCAGTACTTC
.	TRBV20-1	TRBJ2-5	TRBD1	CSARAVGQVRETQYF	TGCAGTGCTAGGGCCGTAGGACAGGTCAGGGAGACCCAGTACTTC
.	TRBV20-1	TRBJ1-5	.	CSATQGSNQPQHF	TGCAGTGCAACTCAGGGGAGCAATCAGCCCCAGCATTTT
many	TRBV7-2	TRBJ1-3	TRBD1	CASSLFSGGGNTIYF	TGTGCCAGCAGCTTATTCTCAGGGGGCGGGAACACCATATATTTT
.	TRBV7-1	TRBJ1-2	.	CASSTRDPRGYTF	TGTGCCAGCAGCACACGGGACCCGCGGGGCTACACCTTC
.	TRBV2	TRBJ1-2	.	CASSVSAYGYTF	TGTGCCAGCAGTGTGTCAGCCTATGGCTACACCTTC
.	TRBV7-2	TRBJ1-5	.	CASSFWDSNQPQHF	TGTGCCAGCAGCTTTTGGGACAGCAATCAGCCCCAGCATTTT
few	TRBV11-2	TRBJ2-1	.	CATGGSGVSEQFF	TGTGCCACTGGGGGTAGCGGCGTTTCGGAGCAGTTCTTC
.	TRBV6-2/TRBV6-3	TRBJ2-1	TRBD2	CASSQGTSGTLQFF	TGTGCCAGCAGCCAAGGGACTAGCGGGACCCTACAGTTCTTC
.	TRBV6-2/TRBV6-3	TRBJ2-3	.	CASSYLGLQDTQYF	TGTGCCAGCAGTTATTTAGGCCTTCAAGATACGCAGTATTTT
.	TRBV29-1	TRBJ1-1	.	CSGGSGGQLNTEAFF	TGCAGCGGGGGGTCAGGAGGGCAGCTGAACACTGAAGCTTTCTTT
few	TRBV6-2/TRBV6-3	TRBJ2-2	.	CASSWGSGTGELFF	TGTGCCAGCAGTTGGGGGAGTGGCACCGGGGAGCTGTTTTTT
.	TRBV7-2	TRBJ2-7	TRBD2	CASSEGVGLAAYEQYF	TGTGCCAGCAGCGAGGGGGTGGGACTAGCTGCCTACGAGCAGTACTTC
.	TRBV19	TRBJ2-2	.	CASSTLGALSGVGTGELFF	TGTGCCAGTAGTACCCTCGGGGCCTTAAGCGGAGTTGGCACCGGGGAGCTGTTTTTT
.	TRBV12-3/TRBV12-4	TRBJ2-5	.	CASSQGTLGAETQYF	TGTGCCAGCAGCCAGGGGACTTTGGGGGCGGAGACCCAGTACTTC
few	TRBV6-6	TRBJ1-3	.	CASIGGPGNTIYF	TGTGCCAGCATCGGAGGGCCTGGAAACACCATATATTTT
few	TRBV10-3	TRBJ1-1	.	CAAGGLMPNTEAFF	TGTGCCGCGGGGGGGCTAATGCCGAACACTGAAGCTTTCTTT
.	TRBV27	TRBJ2-5	.	CASSPQGRSLETQYF	TGTGCCAGCAGCCCCCAGGGTCGGTCGCTTGAGACCCAGTACTTC
.	TRBV27	TRBJ1-4	.	CASSLGRGGLVKLFF	TGTGCCAGCAGTCTCGGCCGTGGAGGGTTGGTAAAACTGTTTTTT